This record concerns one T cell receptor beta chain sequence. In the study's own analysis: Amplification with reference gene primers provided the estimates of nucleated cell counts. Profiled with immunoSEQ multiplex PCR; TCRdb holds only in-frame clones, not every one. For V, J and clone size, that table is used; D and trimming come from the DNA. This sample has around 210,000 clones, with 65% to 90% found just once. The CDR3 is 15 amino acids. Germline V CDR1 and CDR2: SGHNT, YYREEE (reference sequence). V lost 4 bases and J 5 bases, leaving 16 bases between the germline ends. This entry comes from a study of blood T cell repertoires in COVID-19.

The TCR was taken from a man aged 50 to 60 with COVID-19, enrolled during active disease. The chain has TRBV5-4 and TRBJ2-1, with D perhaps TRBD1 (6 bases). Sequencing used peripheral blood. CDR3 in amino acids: CASSEMTGYDNEQFF. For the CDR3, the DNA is TGTGCCAGCAGCGAAATGACAGGCTATGACAATGAGCAGTTCTTC.